This T cell receptor beta chain comes out of a study of blood T cell repertoires in COVID-19. As for the study in general: The United States, Italy and Spain were the sources of the acute and convalescent COVID-19 samples. In each case, the material was cDNA or gDNA derived from T cells, B-cell-depleted T cells, or PBMCs.

With 0 bases clipped from V and 4 bases from J, the junction kept 5 bases outside the gene matches. This CDR3 has 16 amino acids. CDR1 LGHDT and CDR2 YNNKEL come from the germline V gene (reference sequence). Study processing details: Nucleated cell number was recorded as an estimate derived from reference gene primer amplification. The method was immunoSEQ multiplex PCR; TCRdb's version includes in-frame clones alone and lacks a portion of them. That table supplies the V and J calls and clone size; D and trimming were determined from the DNA. The sample records 200,000 to 250,000 clones, 87% being singletons.

Sequences were obtained from peripheral blood. The chain joins TRBV3-1 (or the pseudogene TRBV3-2) to TRBJ1-3; 8 bases match TRBD1. This clonotype was obtained from a woman younger than 35 who had recovered from COVID-19. The CDR3 reads CASSQDGTGPGNTIYF. The CDR3 DNA sequence: TGTGCCAGCAGCCAAGACGGGACAGGTCCGGGAAACACCATATATTTT.